What follows describes a single T cell receptor beta chain. Its antigen remains unidentified. Germline is not matched at one junction end, which may reflect a read error. The template was RNA from unsorted bulk tissue. Distant lung tissue was collected more than 3 cm away from the tumor edge. This sample stems from a study of tumor and adjacent non-tumor tissue in lung cancer. For the study at large: Patients were aged about 31 to 76, 9 to 10 men and about 5 women, stage I to III. Each sample yielded around 4.2 million productive TCRbeta reads on average. General study points: Normal lung showed higher cumulative top 100 clone frequency than tumor. Tumor tissue had significantly higher TCR diversity than normal lung.

The length of the CDR3 is 12 residues. Three rounds of nested PCR, following a modified ARM-PCR protocol, produced the TCRbeta library. TCRdb called the multiplex PCR reads again in MiXCR, with one record for every CDR3 protein. Of 94,000 or so distinct CDR3 sequences listed, 76% are singletons. Sequenced sample: distant non-tumor lung tissue. This chain links TRBV12-3 or TRBV12-4 with TRBJ2-7, with 8 bases aligning to TRBD1. The sequence came from a woman in her 50s with non-small cell lung cancer. This chain's CDR3 is CASSPRTGISLF. Written as DNA, the CDR3 is TGTGCCAGCAGTCCCAGGACAGGGATCAGCCTCTTC.